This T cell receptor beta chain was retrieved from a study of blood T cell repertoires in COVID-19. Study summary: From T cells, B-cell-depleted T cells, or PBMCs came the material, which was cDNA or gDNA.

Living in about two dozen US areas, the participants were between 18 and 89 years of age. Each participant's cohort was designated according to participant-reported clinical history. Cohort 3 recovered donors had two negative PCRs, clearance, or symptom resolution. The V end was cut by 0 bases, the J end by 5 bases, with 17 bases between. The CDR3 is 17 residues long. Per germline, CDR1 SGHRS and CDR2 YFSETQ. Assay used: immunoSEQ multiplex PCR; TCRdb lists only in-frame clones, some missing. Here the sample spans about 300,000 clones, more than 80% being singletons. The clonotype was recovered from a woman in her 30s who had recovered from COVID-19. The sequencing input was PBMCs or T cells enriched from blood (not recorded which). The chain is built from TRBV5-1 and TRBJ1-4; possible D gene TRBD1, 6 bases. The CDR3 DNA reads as TGCGCCAGCAGCTTGGCCCCGGCCAGGGGCGGAAATGAAAAACTGTTTTTT. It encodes CASSLAPARGGNEKLFF.